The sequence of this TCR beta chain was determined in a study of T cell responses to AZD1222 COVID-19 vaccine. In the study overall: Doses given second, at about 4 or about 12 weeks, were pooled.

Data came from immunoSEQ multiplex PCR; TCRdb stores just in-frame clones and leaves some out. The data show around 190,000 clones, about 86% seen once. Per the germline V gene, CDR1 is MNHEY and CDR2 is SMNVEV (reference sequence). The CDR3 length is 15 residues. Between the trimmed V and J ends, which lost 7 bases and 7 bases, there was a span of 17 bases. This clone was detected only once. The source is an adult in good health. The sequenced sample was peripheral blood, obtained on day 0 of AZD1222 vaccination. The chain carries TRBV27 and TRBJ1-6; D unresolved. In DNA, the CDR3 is TGTGCCAGCACCCAGAGGGCTTATCCGAATTCACCCCTCCACTTT. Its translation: CASTQRAYPNSPLHF.